This T cell receptor beta chain comes out of a study of control samples from healthy donors and cancer patients. TCRdb's copy holds only in-frame clones and misses some; the assay was immunoSEQ multiplex PCR. The table shows some 25,000 clones, with 82% occurring only once. V was trimmed by 7 bases and J by 7 bases, leaving 13 bases between them. The germline gives CDR1 SNHLY, CDR2 FYNNEI. This CDR3 comprises 12 residues. The chain joins TRBV2 to TRBJ2-5; D might be TRBD2 (5 bases). The receptor comes from a man aged 55-75 years with colorectal cancer. Sequences were obtained from PBMCs. The CDR3 nucleotides are TGTGCCAGCACCGAGAGCCGGGGGACCCAGTACTTC. It is translated as CASTESRGTQYF.